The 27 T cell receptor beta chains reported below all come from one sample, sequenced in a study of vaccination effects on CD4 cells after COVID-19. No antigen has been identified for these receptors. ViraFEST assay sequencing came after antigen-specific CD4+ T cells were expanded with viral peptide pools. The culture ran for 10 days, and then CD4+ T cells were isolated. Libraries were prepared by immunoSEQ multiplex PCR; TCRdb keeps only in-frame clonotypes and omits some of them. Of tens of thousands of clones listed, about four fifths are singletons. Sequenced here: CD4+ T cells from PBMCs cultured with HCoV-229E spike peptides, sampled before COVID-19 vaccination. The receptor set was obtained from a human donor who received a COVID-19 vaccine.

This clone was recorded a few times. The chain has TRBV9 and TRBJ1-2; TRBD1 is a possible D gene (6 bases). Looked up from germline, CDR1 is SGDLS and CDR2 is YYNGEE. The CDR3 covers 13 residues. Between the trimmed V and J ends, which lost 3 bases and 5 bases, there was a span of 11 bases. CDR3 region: CASSASGVYGYTF. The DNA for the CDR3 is TGTGCCAGCAGCGCATCAGGGGTTTATGGCTACACCTTC.

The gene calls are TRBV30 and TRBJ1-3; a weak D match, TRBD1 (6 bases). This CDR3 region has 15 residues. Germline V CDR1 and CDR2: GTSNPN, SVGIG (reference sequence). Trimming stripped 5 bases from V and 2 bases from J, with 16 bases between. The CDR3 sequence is CAWGDQGNAGNTIYF. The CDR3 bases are TGTGCCTGGGGGGACCAGGGGAACGCTGGAAACACCATATATTTT.

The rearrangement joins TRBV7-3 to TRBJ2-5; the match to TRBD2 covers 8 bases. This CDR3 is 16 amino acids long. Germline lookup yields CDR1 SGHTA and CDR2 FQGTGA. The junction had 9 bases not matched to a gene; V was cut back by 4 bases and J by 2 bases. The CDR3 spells CASSSNSGGGQETQYF. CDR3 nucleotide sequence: TGTGCCAGCAGCTCGAACTCGGGCGGGGGGCAAGAGACCCAGTACTTC.

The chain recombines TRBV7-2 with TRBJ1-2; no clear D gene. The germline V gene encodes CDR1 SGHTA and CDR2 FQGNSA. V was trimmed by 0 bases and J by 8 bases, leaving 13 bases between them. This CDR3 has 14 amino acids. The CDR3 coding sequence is TGTGCCAGCAGCTTAGCGCATAGGGAGGAGGGCTACACCTTC. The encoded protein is CASSLAHREEGYTF.

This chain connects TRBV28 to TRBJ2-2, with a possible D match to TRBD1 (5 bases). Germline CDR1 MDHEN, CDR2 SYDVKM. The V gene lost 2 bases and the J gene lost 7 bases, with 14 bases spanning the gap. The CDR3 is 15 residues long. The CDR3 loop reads CASSLEVGPGGELFF. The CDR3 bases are TGTGCCAGCAGTTTAGAAGTGGGGCCGGGCGGGGAGCTGTTTTTT. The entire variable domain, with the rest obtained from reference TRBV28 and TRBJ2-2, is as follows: DVKVTQSSRYLVKRTGEKVFLECVQDMDHENMFWYRQDPGLGLRLIYFSYDVKMKEKGDIPEGYSVSREKKERFSLILESASTNQTSMYLCASSLEVGPGGELFFGEGSRLTVL.

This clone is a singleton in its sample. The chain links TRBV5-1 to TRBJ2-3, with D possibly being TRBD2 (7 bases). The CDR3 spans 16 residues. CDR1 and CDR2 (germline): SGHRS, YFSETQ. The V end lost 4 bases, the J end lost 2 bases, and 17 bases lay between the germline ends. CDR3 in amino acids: CASSQLVGGHTDTQYF. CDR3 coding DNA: TGCGCCAGCAGCCAACTCGTCGGGGGGCACACAGATACGCAGTATTTT.

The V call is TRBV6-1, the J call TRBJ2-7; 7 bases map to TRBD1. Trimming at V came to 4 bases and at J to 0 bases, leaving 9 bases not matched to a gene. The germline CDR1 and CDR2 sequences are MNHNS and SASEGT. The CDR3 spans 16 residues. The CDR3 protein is CASSVPQGQSSYEQYV. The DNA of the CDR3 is TGTGCCAGCAGTGTACCCCAGGGACAGAGCTCCTACGAGCAGTACGTC.

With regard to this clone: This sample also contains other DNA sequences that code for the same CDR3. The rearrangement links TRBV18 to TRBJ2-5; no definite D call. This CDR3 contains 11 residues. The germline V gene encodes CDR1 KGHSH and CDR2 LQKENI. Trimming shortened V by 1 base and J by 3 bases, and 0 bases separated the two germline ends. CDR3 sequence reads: CASSPQETQYF. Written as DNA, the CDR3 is TGTGCCAGCTCACCACAAGAGACCCAGTACTTC.

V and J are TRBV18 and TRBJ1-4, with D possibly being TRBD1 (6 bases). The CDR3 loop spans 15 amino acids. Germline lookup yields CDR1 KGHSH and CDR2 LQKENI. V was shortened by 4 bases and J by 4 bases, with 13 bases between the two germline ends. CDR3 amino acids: CASSRTGTNNEKLFF. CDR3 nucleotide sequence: TGTGCCAGCTCACGTACAGGGACTAATAATGAAAAACTGTTTTTT.

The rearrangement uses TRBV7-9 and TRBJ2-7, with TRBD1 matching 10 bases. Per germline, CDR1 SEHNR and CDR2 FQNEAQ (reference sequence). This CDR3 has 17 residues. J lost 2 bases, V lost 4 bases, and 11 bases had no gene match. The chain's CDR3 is CASSSYPGQGYPYEQYV. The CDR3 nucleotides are TGTGCCAGCAGCTCGTACCCGGGACAGGGGTACCCCTACGAGCAGTACGTC.

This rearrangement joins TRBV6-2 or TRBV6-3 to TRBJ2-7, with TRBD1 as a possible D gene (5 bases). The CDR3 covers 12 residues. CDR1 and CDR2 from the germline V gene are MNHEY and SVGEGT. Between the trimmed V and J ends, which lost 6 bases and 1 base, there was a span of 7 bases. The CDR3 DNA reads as TGTGCCAGCAGCGACAGTTCCTACGAGCAGTACGTC. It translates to CASSDSSYEQYV.

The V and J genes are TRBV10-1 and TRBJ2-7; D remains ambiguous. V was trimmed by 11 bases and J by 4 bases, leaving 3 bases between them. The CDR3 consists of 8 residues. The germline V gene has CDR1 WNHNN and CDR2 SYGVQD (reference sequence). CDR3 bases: TGCGCCGGGTACGAGCAGTACGTC. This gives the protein CAGYEQYV.

The CDR3 loop reads CASSLIGSQETQYF. Here the CDR3 DNA reads TGTGCCAGCAGCTTAATAGGCAGTCAAGAGACCCAGTACTTC. The chain links TRBV7-3 to TRBJ2-5; D is undetermined. The V end was cut by 1 base, the J end by 2 bases, with 8 bases between. There are 14 residues in the CDR3. The germline V gene encodes CDR1 SGHTA and CDR2 FQGTGA.

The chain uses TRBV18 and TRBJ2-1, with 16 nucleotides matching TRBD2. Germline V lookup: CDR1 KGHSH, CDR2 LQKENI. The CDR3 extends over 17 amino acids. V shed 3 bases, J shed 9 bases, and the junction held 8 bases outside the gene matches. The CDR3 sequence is CASSPQGLAGGPGEQFF. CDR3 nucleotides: TGTGCCAGCTCACCGCAGGGACTAGCGGGGGGGCCGGGTGAGCAGTTCTTC.

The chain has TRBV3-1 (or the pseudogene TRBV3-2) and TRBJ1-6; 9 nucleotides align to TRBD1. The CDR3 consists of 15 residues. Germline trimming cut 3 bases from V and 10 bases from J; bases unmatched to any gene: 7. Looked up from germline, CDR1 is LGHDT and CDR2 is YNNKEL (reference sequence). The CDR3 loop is CASSQGGQGGSPLHF. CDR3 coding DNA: TGTGCCAGCAGCCAGGGGGGACAGGGAGGGTCACCCCTCCACTTT.

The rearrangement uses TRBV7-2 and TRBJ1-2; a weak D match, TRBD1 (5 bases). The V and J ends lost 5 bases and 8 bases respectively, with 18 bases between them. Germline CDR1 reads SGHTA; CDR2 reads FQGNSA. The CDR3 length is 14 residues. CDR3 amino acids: CASSRERVAGGYTF. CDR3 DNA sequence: TGTGCCAGCAGCAGAGAAAGGGTGGCAGGGGGCTACACCTTC.

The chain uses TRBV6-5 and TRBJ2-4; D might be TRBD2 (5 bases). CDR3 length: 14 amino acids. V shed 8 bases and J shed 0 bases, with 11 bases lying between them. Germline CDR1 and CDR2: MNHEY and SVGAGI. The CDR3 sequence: CASSKDLAKNIQYF. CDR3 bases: TGTGCCAGCTCTAAGGACTTAGCCAAAAACATTCAGTACTTC.

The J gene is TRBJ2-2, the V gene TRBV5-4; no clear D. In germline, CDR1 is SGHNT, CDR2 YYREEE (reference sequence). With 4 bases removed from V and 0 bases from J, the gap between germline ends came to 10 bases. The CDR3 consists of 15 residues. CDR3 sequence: CASSPTGTNTGELFF. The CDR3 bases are TGTGCCAGCAGCCCCACTGGGACGAACACCGGGGAGCTGTTTTTT.

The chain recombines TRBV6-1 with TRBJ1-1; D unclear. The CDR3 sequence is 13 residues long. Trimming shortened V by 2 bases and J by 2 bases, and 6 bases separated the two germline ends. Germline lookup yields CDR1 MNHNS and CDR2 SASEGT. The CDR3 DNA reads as TGTGCCAGCAGTGAAAAGGAAAACACTGAAGCTTTCTTT. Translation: CASSEKENTEAFF.

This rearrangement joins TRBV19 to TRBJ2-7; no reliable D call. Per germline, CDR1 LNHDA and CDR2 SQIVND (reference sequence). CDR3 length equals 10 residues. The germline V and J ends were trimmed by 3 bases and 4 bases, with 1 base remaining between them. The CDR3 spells CASSIYEQYV. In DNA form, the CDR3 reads TGTGCCAGTAGTATTTACGAGCAGTACGTC.

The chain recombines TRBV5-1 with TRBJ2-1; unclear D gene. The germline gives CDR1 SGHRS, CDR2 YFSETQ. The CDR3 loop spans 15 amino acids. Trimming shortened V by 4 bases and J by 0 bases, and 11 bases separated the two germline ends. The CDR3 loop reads CASSTTGNSYNEQFF. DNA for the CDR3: TGCGCCAGCAGCACGACTGGGAACTCCTACAATGAGCAGTTCTTC.

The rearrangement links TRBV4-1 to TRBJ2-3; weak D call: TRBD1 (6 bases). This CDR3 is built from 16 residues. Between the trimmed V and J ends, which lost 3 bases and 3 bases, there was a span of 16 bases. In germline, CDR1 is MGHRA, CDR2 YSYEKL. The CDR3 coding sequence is TGCGCCAGCAGCCACCTTGGACAGACAGGTACAGATACGCAGTATTTT. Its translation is CASSHLGQTGTDTQYF.

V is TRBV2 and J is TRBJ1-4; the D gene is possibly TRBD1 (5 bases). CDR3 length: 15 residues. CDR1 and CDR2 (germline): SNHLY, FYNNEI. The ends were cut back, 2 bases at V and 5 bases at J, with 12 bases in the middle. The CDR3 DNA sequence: TGTGCCAGCAGTGAACTTTTGGGGGGGAATGAAAAACTGTTTTTT. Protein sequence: CASSELLGGNEKLFF.

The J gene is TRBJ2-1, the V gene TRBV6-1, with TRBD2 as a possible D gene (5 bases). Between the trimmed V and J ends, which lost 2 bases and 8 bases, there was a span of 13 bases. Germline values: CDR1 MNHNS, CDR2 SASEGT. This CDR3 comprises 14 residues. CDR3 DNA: TGTGCCAGCAGTGAATGGGCTAGCCTCTATGAGCAGTTCTTC. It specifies CASSEWASLYEQFF.

This CDR3 reads CASSPDGSMQYF. CDR3 nucleotide sequence: TGTGCCAGCAGCCCGGACGGTAGTATGCAGTATTTT. This chain links TRBV7-7 with TRBJ2-3; D gene ambiguous. The CDR3 totals 12 residues. Germline V CDR1 and CDR2: SSHAT, FNYEAQ (reference sequence). V was cut by 5 bases and J by 11 bases, with 14 bases left in between.

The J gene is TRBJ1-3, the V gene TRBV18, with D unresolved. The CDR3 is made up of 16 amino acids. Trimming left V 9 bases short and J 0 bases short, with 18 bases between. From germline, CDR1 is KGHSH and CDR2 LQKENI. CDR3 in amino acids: CASSKQPPSSGNTIYF. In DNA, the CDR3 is TGTGCCAGTTCAAAACAGCCCCCGAGCTCTGGAAACACCATATATTTT.

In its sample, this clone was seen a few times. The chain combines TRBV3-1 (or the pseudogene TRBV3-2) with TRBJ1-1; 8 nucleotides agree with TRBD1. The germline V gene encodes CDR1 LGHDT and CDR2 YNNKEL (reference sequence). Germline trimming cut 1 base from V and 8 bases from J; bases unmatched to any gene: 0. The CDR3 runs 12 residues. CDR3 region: CASSQGDREAFF. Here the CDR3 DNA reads TGTGCCAGCAGCCAAGGGGACAGGGAAGCTTTCTTT.